The subject of this entry is one T cell receptor beta chain. These data belong to a study of blood T cell repertoires in COVID-19. The table came from immunoSEQ multiplex PCR; TCRdb's copy has only in-frame clones and leaves some out. The data hold some 81,000 clones, with less than 95% observed a single time. This CDR3 contains 13 residues. Trimming at V came to 6 bases and at J to 11 bases, leaving 11 bases not matched to a gene. CDR1 is MDHEN and CDR2 is SYDVKM in the germline V gene. The specimen sequenced was peripheral blood. The sequence came from a woman aged 45-65 years in a cohort sampled during active COVID-19. V gene TRBV28 combines with J gene TRBJ1-1; 8 bases are shared with TRBD1. CDR3: CASRGIESGGAFF. As DNA, the CDR3 is TGTGCCAGCAGAGGGATCGAATCAGGGGGCGCTTTCTTT.